This T cell receptor (beta chain) was identified in a study of PD-1 blockade in classical Hodgkin lymphoma. Autologous stem cell transplantation was followed by relapse in every patient, and brentuximab vedotin exposure varied. Study observations and caveats: There was a significant rise in CD4+ TCR diversity by C4D1, with no such rise for CD8+.

Sequencing used immunoSEQ multiplex PCR; TCRdb keeps in-frame clones, though not all of them. This sample has 20,000 to 25,000 clones, with about three quarters found just once. Germline V gives CDR1 SGHTA, CDR2 FQGNSA. V shed 5 bases and J 5 bases; nucleotides not matched to a gene: 17. There are 18 residues in the CDR3. In regard to this clone: Antigen unknown.

The sequenced sample was peripheral blood mononuclear cells (PBMCs), obtained at baseline. This rearrangement joins TRBV7-2 to TRBJ2-3; 9 positions match TRBD1. The TCR sequence derives from a human donor with classical Hodgkin lymphoma. CDR3 nucleotide sequence: TGTGCCAGCAGCCGCTGGAGACGACAGGGGGGATCGGGAGATACGCAGTATTTT. It codes for CASSRWRRQGGSGDTQYF.